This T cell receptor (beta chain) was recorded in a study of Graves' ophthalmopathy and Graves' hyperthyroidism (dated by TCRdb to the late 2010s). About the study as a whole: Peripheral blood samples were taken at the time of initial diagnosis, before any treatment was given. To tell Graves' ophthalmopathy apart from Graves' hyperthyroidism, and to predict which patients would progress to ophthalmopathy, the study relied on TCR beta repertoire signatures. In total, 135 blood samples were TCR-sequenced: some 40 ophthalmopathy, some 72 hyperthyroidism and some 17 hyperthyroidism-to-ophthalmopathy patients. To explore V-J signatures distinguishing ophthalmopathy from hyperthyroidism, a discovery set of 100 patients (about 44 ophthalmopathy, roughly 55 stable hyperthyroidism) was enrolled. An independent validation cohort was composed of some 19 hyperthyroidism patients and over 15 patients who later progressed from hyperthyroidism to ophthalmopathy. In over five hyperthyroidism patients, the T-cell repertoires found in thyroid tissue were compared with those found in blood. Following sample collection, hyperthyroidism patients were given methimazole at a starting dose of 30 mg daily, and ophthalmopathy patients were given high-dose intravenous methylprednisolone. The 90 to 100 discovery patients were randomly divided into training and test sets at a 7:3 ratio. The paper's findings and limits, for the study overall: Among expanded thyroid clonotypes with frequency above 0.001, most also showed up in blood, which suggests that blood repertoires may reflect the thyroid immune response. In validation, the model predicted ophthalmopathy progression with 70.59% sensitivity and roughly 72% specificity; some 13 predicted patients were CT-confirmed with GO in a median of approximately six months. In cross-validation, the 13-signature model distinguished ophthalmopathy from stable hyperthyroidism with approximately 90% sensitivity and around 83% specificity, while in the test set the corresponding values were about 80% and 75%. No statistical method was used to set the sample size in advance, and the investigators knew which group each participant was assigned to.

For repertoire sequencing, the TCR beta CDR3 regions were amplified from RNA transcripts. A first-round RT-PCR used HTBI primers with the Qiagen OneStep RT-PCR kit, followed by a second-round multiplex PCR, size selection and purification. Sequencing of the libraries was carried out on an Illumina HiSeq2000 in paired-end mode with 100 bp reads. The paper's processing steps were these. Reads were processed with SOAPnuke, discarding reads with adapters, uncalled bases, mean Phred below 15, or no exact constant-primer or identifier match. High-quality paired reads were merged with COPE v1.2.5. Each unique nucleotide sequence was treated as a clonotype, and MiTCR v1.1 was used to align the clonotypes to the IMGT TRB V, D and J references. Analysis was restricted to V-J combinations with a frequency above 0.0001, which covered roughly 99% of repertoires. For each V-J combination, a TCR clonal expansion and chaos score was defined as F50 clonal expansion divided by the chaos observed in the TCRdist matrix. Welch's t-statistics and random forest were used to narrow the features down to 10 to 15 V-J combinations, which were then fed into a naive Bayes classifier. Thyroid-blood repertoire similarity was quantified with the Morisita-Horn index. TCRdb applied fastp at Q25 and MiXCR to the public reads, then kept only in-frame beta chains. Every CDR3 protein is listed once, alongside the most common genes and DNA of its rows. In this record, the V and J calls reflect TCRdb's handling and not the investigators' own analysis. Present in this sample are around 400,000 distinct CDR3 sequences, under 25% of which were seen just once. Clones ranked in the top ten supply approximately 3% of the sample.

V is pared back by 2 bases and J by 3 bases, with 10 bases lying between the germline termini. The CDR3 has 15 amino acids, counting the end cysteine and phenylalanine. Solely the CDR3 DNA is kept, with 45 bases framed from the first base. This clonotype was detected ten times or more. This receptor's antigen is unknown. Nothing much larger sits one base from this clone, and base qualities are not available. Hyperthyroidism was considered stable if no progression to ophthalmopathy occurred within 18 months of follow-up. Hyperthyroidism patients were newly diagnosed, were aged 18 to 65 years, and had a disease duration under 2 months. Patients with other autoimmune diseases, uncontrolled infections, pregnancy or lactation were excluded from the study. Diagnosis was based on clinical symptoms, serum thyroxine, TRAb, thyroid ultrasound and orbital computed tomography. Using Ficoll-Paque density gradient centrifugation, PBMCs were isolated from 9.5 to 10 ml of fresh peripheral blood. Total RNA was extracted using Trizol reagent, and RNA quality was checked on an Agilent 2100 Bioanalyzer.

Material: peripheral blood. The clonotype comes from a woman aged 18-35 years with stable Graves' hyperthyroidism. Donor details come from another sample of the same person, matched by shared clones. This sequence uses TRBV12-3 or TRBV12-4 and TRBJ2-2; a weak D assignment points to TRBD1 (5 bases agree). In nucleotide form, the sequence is TGTGCCAGCAGTTTAAGGGGCGCCGACACCGGGGAGCTGTTTTTT. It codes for CASSLRGADTGELFF.